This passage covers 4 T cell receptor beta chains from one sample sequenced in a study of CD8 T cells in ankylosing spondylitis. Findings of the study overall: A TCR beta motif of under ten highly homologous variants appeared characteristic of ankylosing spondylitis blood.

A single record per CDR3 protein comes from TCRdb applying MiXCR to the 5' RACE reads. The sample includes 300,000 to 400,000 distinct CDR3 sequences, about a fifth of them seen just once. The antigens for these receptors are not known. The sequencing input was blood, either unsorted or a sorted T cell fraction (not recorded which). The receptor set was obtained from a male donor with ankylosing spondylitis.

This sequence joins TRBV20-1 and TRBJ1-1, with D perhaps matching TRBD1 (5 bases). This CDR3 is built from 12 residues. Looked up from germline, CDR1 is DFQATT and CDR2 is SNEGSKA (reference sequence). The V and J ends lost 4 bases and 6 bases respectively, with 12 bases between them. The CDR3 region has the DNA TGCAGTGCTACCTCAGGGTTGCCTGAAGCTTTCTTT. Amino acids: CSATSGLPEAFF.

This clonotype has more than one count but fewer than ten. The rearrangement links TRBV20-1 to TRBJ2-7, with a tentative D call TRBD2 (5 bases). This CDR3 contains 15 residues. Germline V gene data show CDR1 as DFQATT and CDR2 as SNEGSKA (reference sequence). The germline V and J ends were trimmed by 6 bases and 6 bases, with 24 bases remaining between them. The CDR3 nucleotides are TGCAGTGCAGATTCTTTAGCGAGCCCACCGGGCGAGCAGTACTTC. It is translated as CSADSLASPPGEQYF.

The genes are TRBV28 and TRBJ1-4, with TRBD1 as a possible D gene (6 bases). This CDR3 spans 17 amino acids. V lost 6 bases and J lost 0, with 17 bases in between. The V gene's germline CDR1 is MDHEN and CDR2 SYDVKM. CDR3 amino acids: CASSPPGHSATNEKLFF. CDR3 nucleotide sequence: TGTGCCAGCAGCCCCCCGGGACATAGTGCAACTAATGAAAAACTGTTTTTT.

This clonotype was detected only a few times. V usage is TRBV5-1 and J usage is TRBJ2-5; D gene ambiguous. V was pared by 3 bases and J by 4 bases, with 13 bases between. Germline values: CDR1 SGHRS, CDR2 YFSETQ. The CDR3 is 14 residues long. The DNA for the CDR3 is TGCGCCAGCAGCTCGCAACTAAGGAGAGAGACCCAGTACTTC. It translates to CASSSQLRRETQYF.